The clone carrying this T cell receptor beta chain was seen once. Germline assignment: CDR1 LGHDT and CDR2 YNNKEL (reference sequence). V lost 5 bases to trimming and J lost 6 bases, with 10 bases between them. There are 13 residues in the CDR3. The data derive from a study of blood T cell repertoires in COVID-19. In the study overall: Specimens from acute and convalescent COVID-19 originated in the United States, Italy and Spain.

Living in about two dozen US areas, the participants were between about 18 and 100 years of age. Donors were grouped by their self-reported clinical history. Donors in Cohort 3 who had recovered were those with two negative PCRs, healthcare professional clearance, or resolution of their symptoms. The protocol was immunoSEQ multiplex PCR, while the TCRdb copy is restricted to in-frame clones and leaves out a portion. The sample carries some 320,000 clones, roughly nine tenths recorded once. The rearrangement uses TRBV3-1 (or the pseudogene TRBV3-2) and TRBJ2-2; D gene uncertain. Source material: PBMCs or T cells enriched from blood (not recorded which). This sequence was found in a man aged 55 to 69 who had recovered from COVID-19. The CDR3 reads CASSSYEAGELFF. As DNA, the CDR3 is TGTGCCAGCAGCTCATACGAGGCCGGGGAGCTGTTTTTT.